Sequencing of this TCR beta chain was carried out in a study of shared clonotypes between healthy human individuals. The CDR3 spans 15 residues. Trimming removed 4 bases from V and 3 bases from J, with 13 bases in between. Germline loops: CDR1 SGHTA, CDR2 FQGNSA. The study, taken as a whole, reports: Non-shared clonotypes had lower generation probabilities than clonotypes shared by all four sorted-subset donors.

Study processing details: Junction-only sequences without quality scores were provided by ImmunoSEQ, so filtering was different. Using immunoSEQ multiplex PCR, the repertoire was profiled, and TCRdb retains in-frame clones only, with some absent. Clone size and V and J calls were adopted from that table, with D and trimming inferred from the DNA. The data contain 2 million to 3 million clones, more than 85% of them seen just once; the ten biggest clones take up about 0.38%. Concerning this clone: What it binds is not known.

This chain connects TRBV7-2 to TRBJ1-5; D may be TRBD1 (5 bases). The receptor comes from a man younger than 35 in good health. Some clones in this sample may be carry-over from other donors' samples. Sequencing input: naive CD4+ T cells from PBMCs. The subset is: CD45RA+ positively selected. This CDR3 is CASSSQGGVNQPQHF. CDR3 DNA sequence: TGTGCCAGCAGCTCTCAGGGAGGTGTCAATCAGCCCCAGCATTTT.